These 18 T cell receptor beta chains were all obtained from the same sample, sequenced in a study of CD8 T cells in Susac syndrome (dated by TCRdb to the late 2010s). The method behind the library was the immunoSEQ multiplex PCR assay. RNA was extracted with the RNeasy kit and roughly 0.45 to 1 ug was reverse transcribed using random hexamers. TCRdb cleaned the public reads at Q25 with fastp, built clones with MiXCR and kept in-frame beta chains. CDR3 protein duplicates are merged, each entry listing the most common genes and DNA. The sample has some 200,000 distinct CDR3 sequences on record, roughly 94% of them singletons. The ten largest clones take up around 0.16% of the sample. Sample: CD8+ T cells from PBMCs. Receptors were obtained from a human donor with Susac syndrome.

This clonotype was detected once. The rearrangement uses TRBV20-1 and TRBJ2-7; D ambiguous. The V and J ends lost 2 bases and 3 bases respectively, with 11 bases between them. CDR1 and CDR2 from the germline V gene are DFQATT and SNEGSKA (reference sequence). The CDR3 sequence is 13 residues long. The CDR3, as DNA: TGCAGTGCTAGAACCCAGCTAGACTACGAGCAGTACTTC. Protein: CSARTQLDYEQYF.

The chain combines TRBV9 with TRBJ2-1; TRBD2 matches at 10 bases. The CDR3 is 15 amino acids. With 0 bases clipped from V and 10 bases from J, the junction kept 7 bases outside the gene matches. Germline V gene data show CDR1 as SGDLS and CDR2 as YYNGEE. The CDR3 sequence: CASSVASGGAGEQFF. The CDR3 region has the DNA TGTGCCAGCAGCGTAGCCAGCGGGGGGGCTGGGGAGCAGTTCTTC.

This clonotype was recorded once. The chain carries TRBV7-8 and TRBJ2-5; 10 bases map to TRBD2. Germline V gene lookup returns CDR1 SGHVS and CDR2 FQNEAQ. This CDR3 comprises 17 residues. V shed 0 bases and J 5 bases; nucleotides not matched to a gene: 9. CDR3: CASSLAGLAGVSETQYF. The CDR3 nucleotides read TGTGCCAGCAGCTTAGCGGGTCTAGCGGGAGTATCGGAGACCCAGTACTTC.

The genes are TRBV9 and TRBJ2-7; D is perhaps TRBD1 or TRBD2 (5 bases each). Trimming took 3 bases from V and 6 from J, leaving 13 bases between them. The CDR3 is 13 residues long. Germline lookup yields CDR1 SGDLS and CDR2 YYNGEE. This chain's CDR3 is CASSAGTQGEQYF. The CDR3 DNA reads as TGTGCCAGCAGCGCCGGGACCCAAGGCGAGCAGTACTTC. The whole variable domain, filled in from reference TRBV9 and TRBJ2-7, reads DSGVTQTPKHLITATGQRVTLRCSPRSGDLSVYWYQQSLDQGLQFLIQYYNGEERAKGNILERFSAQQFPDLHSELNLSSLELGDSALYFCASSAGTQGEQYFGPGTRLTVT.

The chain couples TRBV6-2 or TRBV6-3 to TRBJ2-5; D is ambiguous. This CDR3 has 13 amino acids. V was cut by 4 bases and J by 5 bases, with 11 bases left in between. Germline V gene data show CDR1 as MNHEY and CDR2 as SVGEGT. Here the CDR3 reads CASSSPVWETQYF. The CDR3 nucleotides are TGTGCCAGCAGTTCGCCGGTGTGGGAGACCCAGTACTTC.

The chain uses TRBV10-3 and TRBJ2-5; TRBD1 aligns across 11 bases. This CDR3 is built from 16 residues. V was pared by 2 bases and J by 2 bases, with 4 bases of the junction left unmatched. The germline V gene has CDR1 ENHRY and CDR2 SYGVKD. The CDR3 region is CAISEPGDRGQETQYF. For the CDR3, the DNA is TGTGCCATCAGTGAGCCCGGGGACAGGGGGCAAGAGACCCAGTACTTC.

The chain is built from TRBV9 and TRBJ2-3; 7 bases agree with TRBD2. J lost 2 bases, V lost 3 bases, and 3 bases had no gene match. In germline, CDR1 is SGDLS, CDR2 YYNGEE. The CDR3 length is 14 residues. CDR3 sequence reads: CASSGGGITDTQYF. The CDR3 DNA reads TGTGCCAGCAGCGGCGGGGGAATCACAGATACGCAGTATTTT.

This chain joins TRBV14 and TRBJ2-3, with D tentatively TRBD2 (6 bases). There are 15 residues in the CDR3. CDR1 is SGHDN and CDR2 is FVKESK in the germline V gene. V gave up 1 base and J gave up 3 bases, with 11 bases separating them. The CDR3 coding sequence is TGTGCCAGCAGCCAAGTTGCGGGAACAACAGATACGCAGTATTTT. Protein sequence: CASSQVAGTTDTQYF.

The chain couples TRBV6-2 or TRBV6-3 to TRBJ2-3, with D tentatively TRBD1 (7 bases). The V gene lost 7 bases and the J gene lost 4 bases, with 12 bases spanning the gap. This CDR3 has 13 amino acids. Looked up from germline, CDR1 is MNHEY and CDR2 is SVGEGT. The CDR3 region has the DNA TGTGCCAGCATATCAGGGGGGTCAGATACGCAGTATTTT. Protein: CASISGGSDTQYF.

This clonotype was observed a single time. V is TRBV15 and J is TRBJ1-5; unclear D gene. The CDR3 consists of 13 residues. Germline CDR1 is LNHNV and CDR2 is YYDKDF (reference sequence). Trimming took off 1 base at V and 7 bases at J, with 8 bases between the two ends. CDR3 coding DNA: TGTGCCACCAGCAGAGGACGTGGGCAGCCCCAGCATTTT. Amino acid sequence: CATSRGRGQPQHF. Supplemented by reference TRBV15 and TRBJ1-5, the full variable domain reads DAMVIQNPRYQVTQFGKPVTLSCSQTLNHNVMYWYQQKSSQAPKLLFHYYDKDFNNEADTPDNFQSRRPNTSFCFLDIRSPGLGDTAMYLCATSRGRGQPQHFGDGTRLSIL.

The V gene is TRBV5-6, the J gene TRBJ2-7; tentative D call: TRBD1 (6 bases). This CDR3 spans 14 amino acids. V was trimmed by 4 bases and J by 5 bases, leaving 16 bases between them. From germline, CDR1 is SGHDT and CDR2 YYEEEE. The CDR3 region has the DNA TGTGCCAGCAGCGTCTCTTCCAGGGGCAACGAGCAGTACTTC. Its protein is CASSVSSRGNEQYF.

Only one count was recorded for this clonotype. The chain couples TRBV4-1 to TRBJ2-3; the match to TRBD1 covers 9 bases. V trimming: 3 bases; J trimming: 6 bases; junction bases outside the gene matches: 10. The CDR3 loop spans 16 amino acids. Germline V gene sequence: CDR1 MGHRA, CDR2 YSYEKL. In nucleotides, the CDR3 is TGCGCCAGCAGCCAGGAGGACAGGGGATTACTGGATACGCAGTATTTT. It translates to CASSQEDRGLLDTQYF.

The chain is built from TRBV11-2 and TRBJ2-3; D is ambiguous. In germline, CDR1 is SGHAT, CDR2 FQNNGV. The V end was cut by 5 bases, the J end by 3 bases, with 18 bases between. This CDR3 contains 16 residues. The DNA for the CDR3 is TGTGCCAGCAGCCTGAACAGAGGAAGCCGTACAGATACGCAGTATTTT. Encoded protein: CASSLNRGSRTDTQYF.

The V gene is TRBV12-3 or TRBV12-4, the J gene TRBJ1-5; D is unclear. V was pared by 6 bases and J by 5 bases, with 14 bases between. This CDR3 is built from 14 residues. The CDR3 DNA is TGTGCCAGCAGCTCCGCGGGTGATGATCAGCCCCAGCATTTT. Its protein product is CASSSAGDDQPQHF.

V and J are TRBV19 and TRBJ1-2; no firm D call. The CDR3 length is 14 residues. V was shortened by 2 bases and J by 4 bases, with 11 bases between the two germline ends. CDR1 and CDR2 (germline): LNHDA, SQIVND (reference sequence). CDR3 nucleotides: TGTGCCAGTAGTATACAAACAGAGTTCTATGGCTACACCTTC. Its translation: CASSIQTEFYGYTF.

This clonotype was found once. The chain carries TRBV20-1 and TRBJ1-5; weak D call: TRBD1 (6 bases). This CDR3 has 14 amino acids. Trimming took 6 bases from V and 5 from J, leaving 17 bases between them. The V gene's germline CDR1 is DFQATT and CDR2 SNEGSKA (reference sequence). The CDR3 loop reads CSARTGGGYQPQHF. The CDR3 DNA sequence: TGCAGTGCCAGGACCGGGGGCGGGTATCAGCCCCAGCATTTT.

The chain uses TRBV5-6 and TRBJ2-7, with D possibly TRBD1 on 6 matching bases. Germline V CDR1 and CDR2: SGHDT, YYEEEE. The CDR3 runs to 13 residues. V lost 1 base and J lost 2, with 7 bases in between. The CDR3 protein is CASSLRTAYEQYF. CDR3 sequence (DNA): TGTGCCAGCAGCTTGAGGACAGCCTACGAGCAGTACTTC.

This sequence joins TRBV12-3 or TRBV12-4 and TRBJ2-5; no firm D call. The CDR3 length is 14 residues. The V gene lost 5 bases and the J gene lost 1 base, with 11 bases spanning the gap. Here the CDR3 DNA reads TGTGCCAGCAGTAGTCGGCACTTCCAAGAGACCCAGTACTTC. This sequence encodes CASSSRHFQETQYF.